This entry is about one T cell receptor beta chain. Splitting the CD4+ cells yielded a CD45RA+ naive subset and a CD45RA-negative memory subset. Clones were read by immunoSEQ multiplex PCR, and TCRdb kept only the in-frame ones, dropping some. The data contain 1.4 million or so clones, less than 99% of them singletons. This specimen comes from a study of shared clonotypes between healthy human individuals. The wider study: Plates per donor: three CD4 naive, three CD4 memory, two CD8 naive, one CD8 memory.

V dropped 4 bases and J dropped 0 bases, with 10 bases sitting between them. The CDR3 runs to 16 residues. Germline lookup yields CDR1 SEHNR and CDR2 FQNEAQ (reference sequence). This chain uses TRBV7-9 with TRBJ2-6, with D possibly being TRBD2 (6 bases). The receptor was isolated from a man aged 30 to 45 in good health. The sequenced sample consisted of naive CD4+ T cells sorted from blood. Subset here: CD45RA+ positively selected. The CDR3 DNA sequence: TGTGCCAGCAGCTCCTGGGGAGGCTCTGGGGCCAACGTCCTGACTTTC. Translated: CASSSWGGSGANVLTF. The entire variable domain, with the rest obtained from reference TRBV7-9 and TRBJ2-6, is as follows: DTGVSQNPRHKITKRGQNVTFRCDPISEHNRLYWYRQTLGQGPEFLTYFQNEAQLEKSRLLSDRFSAERPKGSFSTLEIQRTEQGDSAMYLCASSSWGGSGANVLTFGAGSRLTVL.